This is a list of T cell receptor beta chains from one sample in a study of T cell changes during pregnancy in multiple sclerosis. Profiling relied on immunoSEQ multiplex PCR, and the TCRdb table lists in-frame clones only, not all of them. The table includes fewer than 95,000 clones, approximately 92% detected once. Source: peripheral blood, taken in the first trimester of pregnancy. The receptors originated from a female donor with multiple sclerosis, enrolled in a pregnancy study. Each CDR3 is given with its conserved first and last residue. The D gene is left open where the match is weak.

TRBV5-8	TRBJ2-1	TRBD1	TGTGCCAGCAGCCGGGGACAGGGGTACTACAATGAGCAGTTCTTC	CASSRGQGYYNEQFF
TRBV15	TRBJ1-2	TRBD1	TGTGCCACCAGCAGAGATCTTGGGACAGGGATCGACGGCTACACCTTC	CATSRDLGTGIDGYTF
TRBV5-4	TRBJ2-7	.	TGTGCCAGCAGCTTGAGGTTGGCAGGGGTGATGGACGAGCAGTACTTC	CASSLRLAGVMDEQYF
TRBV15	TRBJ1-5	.	TGTGCCACCAGCAGACAAGCGCCAGGGAGGTATTATAGCAATCAGCCCCAGCATTTT	CATSRQAPGRYYSNQPQHF
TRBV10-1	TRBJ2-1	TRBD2	TGCGCCAGCAGTGAGTCGGGGGGGTTACGGAATGAGCAGTTCTTC	CASSESGGLRNEQFF
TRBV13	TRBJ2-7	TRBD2	TGTGCCAGCAGCCCAGGACGGGGGGATGGGCAGTACTTC	CASSPGRGDGQYF
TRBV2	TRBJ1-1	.	TGTGCCAGCAGTGAAGGGATAAGGACTTCGAACACTGAAGCTTTCTTT	CASSEGIRTSNTEAFF
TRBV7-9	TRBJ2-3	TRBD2	TGCAGCAGCGGGGGGCGGGGAGATACGCAGTATTTT	CSSGGRGDTQYF
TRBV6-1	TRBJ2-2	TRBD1	TGTGCCAGCAGTCCCGGGACAGGTCTCACCGGGGAGCTGTTTTTT	CASSPGTGLTGELFF
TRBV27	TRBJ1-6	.	TGTGCCAGCAGTTTGGTTAGAGGGGGTAATTCACCCCTCCACTTT	CASSLVRGGNSPLHF